This T cell receptor (beta chain) was captured in a study of control samples from healthy donors and cancer patients. The ends were cut back, 3 bases at V and 7 bases at J, with 9 bases in the middle. This CDR3 has 12 amino acids. Germline CDR1 reads KGHSH; CDR2 reads LQKENI. Profiling relied on immunoSEQ multiplex PCR, and the TCRdb table lists in-frame clones only, not all of them. The sample records 150,000 to 180,000 clones, approximately 96% being singletons. Sequencing was done on a sample of blood. This sequence originates from a man aged 40-50 years in good health. The chain carries TRBV18 and TRBJ1-2, with D possibly TRBD1 on 5 matching bases. CDR3 sequence reads: CASSPGGVGYTF. In DNA form, the CDR3 reads TGTGCCAGCTCACCGGGGGGGGTTGGCTACACCTTC.